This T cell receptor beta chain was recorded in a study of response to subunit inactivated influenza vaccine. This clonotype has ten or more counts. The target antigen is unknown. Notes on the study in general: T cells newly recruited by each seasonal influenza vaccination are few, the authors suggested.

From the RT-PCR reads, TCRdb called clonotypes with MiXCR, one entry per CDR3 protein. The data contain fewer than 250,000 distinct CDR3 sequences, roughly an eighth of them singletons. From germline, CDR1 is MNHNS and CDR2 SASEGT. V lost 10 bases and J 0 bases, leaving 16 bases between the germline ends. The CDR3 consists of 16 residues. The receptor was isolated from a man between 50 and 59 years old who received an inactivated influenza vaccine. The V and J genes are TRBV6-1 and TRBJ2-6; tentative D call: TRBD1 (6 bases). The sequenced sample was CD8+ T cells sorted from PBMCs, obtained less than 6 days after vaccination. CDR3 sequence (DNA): TGTGCCACCACGGGACACCTGGCCTCTGGGGCCAACGTCCTGACTTTC. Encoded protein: CATTGHLASGANVLTF.